Each of the 21 T cell receptor beta chains below was sequenced from the same sample in a study of a mutant IDH1 vaccine in newly diagnosed glioma. Time point defined: week 23, last vaccination. Every single dose of the vaccine, 300 ug of mutant IDH1 20-mer peptide, came with topical imiquimod. These receptors have no known antigen. TCRdb's table, derived via immunoSEQ multiplex PCR, lists solely in-frame clones and lacks some. The profile shows 70,000 to 90,000 clones, approximately 85% of them singletons. The sample was PBMCs, taken from a glioma patient whose treatment included an IDH1 peptide vaccine. These receptors originate from a young man with glioma. Some clones in this sample may be carry-over from other donors' samples.

The chain joins TRBV30 to TRBJ2-3; TRBD2 matches at 13 bases. CDR3 size: 16 residues. Trimming cost V 3 bases and J 6 bases; bases outside gene matches: 9. Looked up from germline, CDR1 is GTSNPN and CDR2 is SVGIG (reference sequence). CDR3 in DNA: TGTGCCTGGAGCCAAACTAGCGGGGGGGAAGGCGATACGCAGTATTTT. Translated: CAWSQTSGGEGDTQYF.

The V call is TRBV7-3, the J call TRBJ2-5; 13 bases are a match to TRBD2. The trim removed 5 bases at V and 4 bases at J, leaving 4 bases unmatched. The CDR3 contains 15 residues. CDR1 SGHTA and CDR2 FQGTGA come from the germline V gene. CDR3 in amino acids: CASSVGLAGAETQYF. Here the CDR3 DNA reads TGTGCCAGCAGCGTAGGACTAGCGGGAGCAGAGACCCAGTACTTC.

J is TRBJ1-2 and V is TRBV19, with no clear D. The germline V gene encodes CDR1 LNHDA and CDR2 SQIVND (reference sequence). The CDR3 has 13 amino acids. Deletions cut 2 bases from V and 4 bases from J, with 8 bases between. The CDR3 DNA reads TGTGCCAGTAGTATACGATCAGTCTATGGCTACACCTTC. Its protein product is CASSIRSVYGYTF.

V gene TRBV30 combines with J gene TRBJ1-3, with unresolved D. Per germline, CDR1 GTSNPN and CDR2 SVGIG (reference sequence). Trimming removed 0 bases from V and 7 bases from J, with 7 bases in between. This CDR3 has 12 amino acids. CDR3 sequence: CAWSVLGNTIYF. In DNA, the CDR3 is TGTGCCTGGAGTGTACTAGGGAACACCATATATTTT.

The CDR3 DNA follows: TGTGCCAGCAGTGACTGGACAGCAAACACTGAAGCTTTCTTT. Its protein product is CASSDWTANTEAFF. The chain uses TRBV2 and TRBJ1-1, with TRBD1 as a possible D gene (6 bases). Germline CDR1 SNHLY, CDR2 FYNNEI. V was clipped by 3 bases and J by 2 bases, with 10 bases between them. The CDR3 spans 14 residues.

The V gene is TRBV15, the J gene TRBJ2-3; D is uncertain. Germline V gene sequence: CDR1 LNHNV, CDR2 YYDKDF (reference sequence). The V gene lost 2 bases and the J gene lost 2 bases, with 8 bases spanning the gap. The CDR3 extends over 14 amino acids. The CDR3 protein is CATSRLMSTDTQYF. The CDR3 DNA is TGTGCCACCAGCAGACTTATGTCCACAGATACGCAGTATTTT.

The CDR3 region has the DNA TGTGCCAGTTGGGTGGCGGGGTTCGGTGGCTACACCTTC. Protein sequence: CASWVAGFGGYTF. The chain combines TRBV19 with TRBJ1-2; no definite D call. Germline CDR1 and CDR2: LNHDA and SQIVND (reference sequence). This CDR3 region has 13 residues. The V gene lost 8 bases and the J gene lost 7 bases, with 17 bases spanning the gap.

The V and J genes are TRBV15 and TRBJ2-5; D is possibly TRBD2 (5 bases). The germline V and J ends were trimmed by 4 bases and 5 bases, with 14 bases remaining between them. Germline values: CDR1 LNHNV, CDR2 YYDKDF (reference sequence). CDR3 length: 14 residues. CDR3 in amino acids: CATSIARVGETQYF. CDR3 sequence (DNA): TGTGCCACCAGCATCGCGCGGGTAGGGGAGACCCAGTACTTC. The complete variable domain, with remaining parts taken from reference TRBV15 and TRBJ2-5, reads DAMVIQNPRYQVTQFGKPVTLSCSQTLNHNVMYWYQQKSSQAPKLLFHYYDKDFNNEADTPDNFQSRRPNTSFCFLDIRSPGLGDTAMYLCATSIARVGETQYFGPGTRLLVL.

This CDR3 is CASSKDRGPDTQYF. The DNA of the CDR3 is TGCGCCAGCAGCAAGGACAGGGGCCCAGATACGCAGTATTTT. The V and J genes are TRBV5-1 and TRBJ2-3; 9 bases map to TRBD1. J gave up 4 bases and V 4 bases, and 4 bases lay outside the gene matches. CDR1 and CDR2 from the germline V gene are SGHRS and YFSETQ. The CDR3 spans 14 residues.

The CDR3 nucleotides read TGTGCCAGCAGCCCAGGGACAGGGGGGCTTCCACGCCGCTACAATGAGCAGTTCTTC. Translation: CASSPGTGGLPRRYNEQFF. The chain has TRBV7-9 and TRBJ2-1; 11 nucleotides agree with TRBD1. CDR3 length equals 19 residues. Germline V gives CDR1 SEHNR, CDR2 FQNEAQ (reference sequence). V was pared by 5 bases and J by 3 bases, with 15 bases of the junction left unmatched.

The sample holds one count of this clone. The genes are TRBV10-3 and TRBJ2-2, with no clear D. Germline-derived CDR1 and CDR2 are ENHRY and SYGVKD. This CDR3 region has 12 residues. Trimming shortened V by 5 bases and J by 5 bases, and 6 bases separated the two germline ends. The CDR3 here is CAISQATGELFF. The DNA for the CDR3 is TGTGCCATCAGTCAGGCAACCGGGGAGCTGTTTTTT.

The rearrangement joins TRBV28 to TRBJ2-1, with D possibly being TRBD2 (6 bases). V was clipped by 7 bases and J by 7 bases, with 17 bases between them. Germline V CDR1 and CDR2: MDHEN, SYDVKM. The CDR3 consists of 14 residues. CDR3 residues: CASIRQGSGNEQFF. CDR3 DNA sequence: TGTGCCAGCATCCGGCAGGGTAGCGGAAATGAGCAGTTCTTC.

This chain uses TRBV28 with TRBJ2-3, with D tentatively TRBD2 (5 bases). CDR1 and CDR2 from the germline V gene are MDHEN and SYDVKM. This CDR3 has 13 residues. V was cut by 6 bases and J by 1 base, with 8 bases left in between. CDR3: CASRQRGTDTQYF. In nucleotides, the CDR3 is TGTGCCAGCAGGCAGAGGGGCACAGATACGCAGTATTTT.

V is TRBV5-6 and J is TRBJ1-2; possibly TRBD1 for D (6 bases). The CDR3 contains 14 residues. In germline, CDR1 is SGHDT, CDR2 YYEEEE. The ends were cut back, 0 bases at V and 5 bases at J, with 11 bases in the middle. In DNA form, the CDR3 reads TGTGCCAGCAGCTTGGGGACAGAGCCTTATGGCTACACCTTC. Its protein is CASSLGTEPYGYTF.

This clone was recorded only once. The chain joins TRBV23-1 to TRBJ2-7, with TRBD1 identical over 8 bases. TRBV23-1 is known as an ORF, though its function is uncertain. The J segment lost 2 bases and the V segment lost 4 bases, leaving 4 bases of the junction unmatched. This CDR3 is 14 amino acids long. CDR3 coding DNA: TGCGCCAGCAGTCGAGCCAGGGGGCCCTACGAGCAGTACTTC. Protein: CASSRARGPYEQYF.

J is TRBJ2-3 and V is TRBV19; TRBD2 might be the D (6 bases). V was shortened by 3 bases and J by 0 bases, with 13 bases between the two germline ends. This CDR3 has 16 amino acids. CDR1 is LNHDA, CDR2 SQIVND, per germline (reference sequence). Here the CDR3 reads CASSIRGLTSTDTQYF. The CDR3 DNA reads as TGTGCCAGTAGTATTAGGGGACTTACTAGCACAGATACGCAGTATTTT. Based on the CDR3 plus reference TRBV19 and TRBJ2-3, the full variable domain is DGGITQSPKYLFRKEGQNVTLSCEQNLNHDAMYWYRQDPGQGLRLIYYSQIVNDFQKGDIAEGYSVSREKKESFPLTVTSAQKNPTAFYLCASSIRGLTSTDTQYFGPGTRLTVL.

The genes are TRBV5-6 and TRBJ2-7; D may be TRBD2 (7 bases). Germline-derived CDR1 and CDR2 are SGHDT and YYEEEE. The CDR3 is 14 amino acids. V lost 0 bases and J lost 2, with 9 bases in between. The CDR3 nucleotides are TGTGCCAGCAGCTTGGCCGGGGGGCCCTACGAGCAGTACTTC. Translating it yields CASSLAGGPYEQYF.

Worth noting for this clone: One end of the junction varies from germline; a read error may be responsible. V gene TRBV4-3 combines with J gene TRBJ1-4; D possibly corresponds to TRBD1 (5 bases). Germline V gives CDR1 LGHNA, CDR2 YSLEER. The CDR3 contains 14 residues. CDR3 loop: CASSKEGLGEKLFF. The CDR3 DNA sequence: TGCGCCAGCAGCAAAGAGGGGCTAGGGGAAAAACTGTTTTTT.

The genes are TRBV4-3 and TRBJ1-6, with D hard to call. The CDR3 has 16 residues. Per the germline V gene, CDR1 is LGHNA and CDR2 is YSLEER. V dropped 0 bases and J dropped 8 bases, with 14 bases sitting between them. CDR3 sequence: CASSQDQGSEYSPLHF. DNA of the CDR3: TGCGCCAGCAGCCAAGATCAAGGGTCGGAATATTCACCCCTCCACTTT.

V gene TRBV16 combines with J gene TRBJ2-1; a possible D gene is TRBD2 (5 bases). Germline V gene lookup returns CDR1 KGHSY and CDR2 FQNENV. The CDR3 loop spans 11 amino acids. Trimming removed 2 bases at V and 15 bases at J, with 11 bases between. CDR3 nucleotides: TGTGCCAGCAGCCAAGAGGGCCGGGGGTTCTTC. It specifies CASSQEGRGFF.

This sequence joins TRBV6-1 and TRBJ2-1, with D perhaps matching TRBD2 (6 bases). Germline CDR1 MNHNS, CDR2 SASEGT. Trimming removed 4 bases at V and 8 bases at J, with 15 bases between. The CDR3 covers 14 residues. The CDR3 DNA reads TGTGCCAGCAGTGCCCGGGACTGGGACGATGAGCAGTTCTTC. Translated, it gives CASSARDWDDEQFF.